This TCR beta chain was captured in a study of quantifying T cell responses using KT2 cells (dated by TCRdb to the late 2010s). Study-wide context: RNA was DNase-treated and reverse transcribed with TCR alpha and beta constant-region primers, mostly using SuperScript III. The efficiency of the T4 ligation step under optimum conditions was estimated to be above 8%. To prevent over-amplification, PCR2 was performed as a SYBR Green qPCR and halted at a predetermined fluorescence threshold.

The paper's findings and limits, for the study overall: KT2 sequences were detected down to the lowest spike-in tested, which was about one KT2 cell per 100,000 PBMC. At very high KT2 spike-in numbers, detection of KT2 sequences reached saturation. The study did not include a side-by-side comparison of this pipeline with other TCR sequencing techniques. Counts of KT2 alpha and beta sequences scaled linearly with input KT2 cell number over several orders of magnitude.

Receptors were amplified or captured by UMI-ligation and nested PCR. A single-stranded oligonucleotide carrying the Illumina SP2 sequence and a UMI was ligated to the cDNA 3' end using T4 RNA ligase 1. PCR1 consisted of 4 cycles (98 degrees C 15 s, 69 degrees C 30 s, 72 degrees C 40 s), and for the beta primer an equimolar mix of RC1.1 and RC1.2 was used to cover TRBC1 and TRBC2. Starting at PCR2, the TCR alpha and beta chains were handled separately, and sample indices and Illumina adaptors were added. The UMI, placed after an 8-base spacer, consisted of 12 random nucleotides arranged as two hexamers with a spacer between them. Libraries were sequenced on an Illumina MiSeq using v2 2x251 paired-end chemistry, with about a dozen samples typically included per run. PhiX DNA at roughly 5-8% was added to each sequencing library to increase diversity. The study's own analysis went as follows. Raw reads were converted to FASTQ with bcl2fastq and were demultiplexed by dual indices with Demultiplexor. V and J genes were assigned by Decombinator through tag matching, with a single base-pair mismatch being allowed. Collapsinator used UMIs to correct both sequencing errors and frequency errors arising from PCR heterogeneity. Decombinator identifiers were converted to nucleotide sequence by CDR3Translator, the sequences were translated to amino acids, and CDR3 was extracted using C- and N-terminal motifs. Each distinct KT2 TCR was counted as one cluster of KT2 sequences that shared a single unique molecular identifier. The public reads were reanalyzed by TCRdb: fastp trimming at Q25, MiXCR alignment, in-frame beta chains only. One record per CDR3 amino acid sequence lists the most common genes and DNA. These V and J calls originate from TCRdb's pipeline instead of the authors' own analysis. The sample table records tens of thousands of distinct CDR3 sequences; roughly 11% of these occur just once. Of the sample, about 10% falls within the top ten clones.

Measured from the cysteine to the phenylalanine, the CDR3 is 14 residues long. The CDR3 DNA has 42 bases and is translated from base 1. The junction shows trimming of 8 bases on V and 4 bases on J, plus 17 bases between the germline ends. Taken from the germline V gene, the CDR1 and CDR2 loops are SGHVS and FQNEAQ. On this clonotype: Its antigen remains undetermined. Base qualities were left out, and no much larger clone turns up one base away.

Known numbers of KT2, a T cell clone whose TCR had been sequenced previously, were spiked into unfractionated PBMC to test the sensitivity and accuracy of the pipeline. A range of KT2-to-PBMC ratios was produced by mixing KT2 cells with a fixed number of PBMC. The sample was PBMCs spiked with cells of the T cell clone KT2. The TCR comes from a human donor. The V and J segments used are TRBV7-8 and TRBJ1-2; the D gene is perhaps TRBD1, on 6 matching bases. The sequence in DNA is TGTGCCAGCTCGGAAGGGGGGCTGGGCTATGGCTACACCTTC. This is translated as CASSEGGLGYGYTF.